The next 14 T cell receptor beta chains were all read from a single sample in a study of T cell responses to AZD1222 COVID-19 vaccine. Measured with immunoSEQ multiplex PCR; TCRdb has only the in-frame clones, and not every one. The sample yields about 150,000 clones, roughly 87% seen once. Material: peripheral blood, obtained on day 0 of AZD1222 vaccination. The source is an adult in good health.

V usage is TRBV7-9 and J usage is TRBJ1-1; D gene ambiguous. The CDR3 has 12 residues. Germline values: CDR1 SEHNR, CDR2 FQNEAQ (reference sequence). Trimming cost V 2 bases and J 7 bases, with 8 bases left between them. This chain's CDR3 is CASSLLPYEAFF. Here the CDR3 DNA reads TGTGCCAGCAGCTTATTACCCTATGAAGCTTTCTTT.

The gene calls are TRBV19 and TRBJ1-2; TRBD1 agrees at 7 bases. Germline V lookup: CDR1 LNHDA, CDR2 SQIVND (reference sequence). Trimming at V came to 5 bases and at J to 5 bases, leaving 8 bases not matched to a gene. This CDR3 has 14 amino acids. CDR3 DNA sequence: TGTGCCAGTAGTTCGGGACAGCGGATTTATGGCTACACCTTC. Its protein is CASSSGQRIYGYTF.

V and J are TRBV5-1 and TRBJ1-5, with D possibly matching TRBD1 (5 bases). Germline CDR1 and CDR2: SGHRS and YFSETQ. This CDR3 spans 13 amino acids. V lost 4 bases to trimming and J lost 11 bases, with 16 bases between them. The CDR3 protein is CASSRDPTGAQHF. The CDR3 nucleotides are TGCGCCAGCAGCCGGGACCCCACCGGGGCCCAGCATTTT.

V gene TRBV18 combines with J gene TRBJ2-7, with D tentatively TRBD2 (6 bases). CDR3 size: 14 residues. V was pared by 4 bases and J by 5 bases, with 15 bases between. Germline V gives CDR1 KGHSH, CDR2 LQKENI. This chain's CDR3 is CASSLSVAGHEQYF. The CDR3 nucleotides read TGTGCCAGCTCACTTTCCGTGGCGGGACACGAGCAGTACTTC.

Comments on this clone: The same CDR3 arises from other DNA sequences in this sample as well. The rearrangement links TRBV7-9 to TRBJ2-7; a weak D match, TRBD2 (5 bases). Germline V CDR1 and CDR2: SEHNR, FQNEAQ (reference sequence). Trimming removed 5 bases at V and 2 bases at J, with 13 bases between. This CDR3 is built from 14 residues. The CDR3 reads CASSPSGGPYEQYF. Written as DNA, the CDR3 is TGTGCCAGCAGCCCCTCCGGCGGGCCCTACGAGCAGTACTTC. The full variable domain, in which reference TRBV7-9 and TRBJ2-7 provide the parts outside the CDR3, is DTGVSQNPRHKITKRGQNVTFRCDPISEHNRLYWYRQTLGQGPEFLTYFQNEAQLEKSRLLSDRFSAERPKGSFSTLEIQRTEQGDSAMYLCASSPSGGPYEQYFGPGTRLTVT.

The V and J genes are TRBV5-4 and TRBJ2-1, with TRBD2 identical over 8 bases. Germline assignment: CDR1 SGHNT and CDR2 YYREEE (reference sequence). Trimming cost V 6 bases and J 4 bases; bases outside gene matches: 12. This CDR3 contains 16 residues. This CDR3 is CASTSGGVAYYNEQFF. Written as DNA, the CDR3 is TGTGCCAGCACCTCCGGGGGGGTAGCGTATTACAATGAGCAGTTCTTC.

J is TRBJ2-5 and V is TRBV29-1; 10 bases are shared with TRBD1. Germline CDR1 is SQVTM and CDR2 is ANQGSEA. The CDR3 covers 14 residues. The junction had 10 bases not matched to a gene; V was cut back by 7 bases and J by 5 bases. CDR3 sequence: CSARGTGARETQYF. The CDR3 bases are TGCAGCGCTCGAGGGACAGGGGCCAGGGAGACCCAGTACTTC.

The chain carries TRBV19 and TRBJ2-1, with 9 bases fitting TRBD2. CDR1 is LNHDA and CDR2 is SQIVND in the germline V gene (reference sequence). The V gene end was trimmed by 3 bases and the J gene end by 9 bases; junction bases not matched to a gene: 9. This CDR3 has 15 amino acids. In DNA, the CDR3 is TGTGCCAGTAGTATCGGTGCTAGCGGGACCGGTGAGCAGTTCTTC. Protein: CASSIGASGTGEQFF.

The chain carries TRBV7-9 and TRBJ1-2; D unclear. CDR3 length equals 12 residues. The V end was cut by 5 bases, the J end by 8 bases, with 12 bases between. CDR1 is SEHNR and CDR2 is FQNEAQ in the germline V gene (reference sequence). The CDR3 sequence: CASSDLAGGYTF. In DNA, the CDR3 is TGTGCCAGCAGCGACCTCGCGGGCGGCTACACCTTC.

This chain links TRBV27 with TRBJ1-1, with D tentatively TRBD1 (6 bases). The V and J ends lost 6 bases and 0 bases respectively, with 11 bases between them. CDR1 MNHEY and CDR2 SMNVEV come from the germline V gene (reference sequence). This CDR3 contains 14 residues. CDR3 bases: TGTGCCAGCAGGGACAGCGGAGTGAACACTGAAGCTTTCTTT. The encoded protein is CASRDSGVNTEAFF.

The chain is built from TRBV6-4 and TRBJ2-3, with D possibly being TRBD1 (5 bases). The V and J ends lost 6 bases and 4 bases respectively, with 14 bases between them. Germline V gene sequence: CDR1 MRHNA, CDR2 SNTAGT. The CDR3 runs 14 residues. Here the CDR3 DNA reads TGTGCCAGCAGCTTGACGTTAGGGGCAGATACGCAGTATTTT. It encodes CASSLTLGADTQYF.

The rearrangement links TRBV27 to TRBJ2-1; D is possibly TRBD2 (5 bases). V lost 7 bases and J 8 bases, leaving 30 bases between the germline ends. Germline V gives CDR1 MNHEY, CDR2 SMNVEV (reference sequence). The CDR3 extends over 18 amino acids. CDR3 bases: TGTGCCAGCACCAGCTTGTCGGGGTGGGTATCAAAAGATTATGAGCAGTTCTTC. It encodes CASTSLSGWVSKDYEQFF.

CDR3 region: CASSLGEGRTEAFF. The CDR3 DNA follows: TGCGCCAGCAGCTTGGGGGAGGGTAGAACTGAAGCTTTCTTT. The chain couples TRBV5-1 to TRBJ1-1; D not resolved. The V end was cut by 0 bases, the J end by 5 bases, with 11 bases between. Germline V gene lookup returns CDR1 SGHRS and CDR2 YFSETQ. The CDR3 spans 14 residues.

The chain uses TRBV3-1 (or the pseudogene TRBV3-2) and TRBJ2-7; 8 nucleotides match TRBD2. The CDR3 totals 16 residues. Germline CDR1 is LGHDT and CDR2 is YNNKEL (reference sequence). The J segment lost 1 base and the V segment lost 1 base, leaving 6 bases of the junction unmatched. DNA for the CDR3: TGTGCCAGCAGCCAAGGGCTAGCGGGCCTTTCCTACGAGCAGTACTTC. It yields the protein CASSQGLAGLSYEQYF.